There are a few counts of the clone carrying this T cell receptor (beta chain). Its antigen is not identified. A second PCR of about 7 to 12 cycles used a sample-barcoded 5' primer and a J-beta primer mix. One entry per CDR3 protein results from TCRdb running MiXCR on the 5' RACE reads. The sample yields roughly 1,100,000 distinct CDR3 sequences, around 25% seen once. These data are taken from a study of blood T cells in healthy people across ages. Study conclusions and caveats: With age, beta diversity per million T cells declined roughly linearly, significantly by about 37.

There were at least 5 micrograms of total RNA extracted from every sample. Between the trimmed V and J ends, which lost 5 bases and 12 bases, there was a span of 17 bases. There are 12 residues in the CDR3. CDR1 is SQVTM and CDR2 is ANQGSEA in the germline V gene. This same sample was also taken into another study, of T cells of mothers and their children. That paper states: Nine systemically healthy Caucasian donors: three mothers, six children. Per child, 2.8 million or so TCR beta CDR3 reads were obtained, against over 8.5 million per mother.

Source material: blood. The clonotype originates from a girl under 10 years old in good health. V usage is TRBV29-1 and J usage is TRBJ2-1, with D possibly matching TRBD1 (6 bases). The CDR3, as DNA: TGCAGCGTTCCTATCGGACAGTTCGGGCAGTTCTTC. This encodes CSVPIGQFGQFF.